Below, one TCR beta chain is given with its context. Its antigen is undetermined. The assay was run at deep level. Generated by immunoSEQ multiplex PCR, the TCRdb table keeps only in-frame clones and is missing some. The sample includes 800,000 to 950,000 clones, approximately 96% of them seen just once. This specimen belongs to a study of shared clonotypes between healthy human individuals. This CDR3 comprises 14 residues. V lost 3 bases to trimming and J lost 5 bases, with 13 bases between them. CDR1 and CDR2 (germline): SQVTM, ANQGSEA. Overall study results and limits: The four-donor shared clonotypes exceeded non-shared clonotypes in generation probability, with non-shared ones scoring lower.

Positively selected for CCR7, the CD45RO-negative cells used as naive CD8 cells excluded terminally differentiated effector memory CD45RA+ cells. This TCR was recovered from a man aged 30 to 39 in good health. The chain has TRBV29-1 and TRBJ1-4, with D possibly being TRBD1 (5 bases). Sequencing input: naive CD8+ T cells sorted from blood. The CDR3 here is CSVEYLGLNEKLFF. The CDR3 bases are TGCAGCGTTGAGTATCTGGGACTCAATGAAAAACTGTTTTTT.